Below, 25 T cell receptor beta chains from the same sample are listed, as sequenced in a study of CD8 T cells in ankylosing spondylitis. Each CDR3 protein gets one entry after TCRdb re-called the 5' RACE reads with MiXCR. The sample records under 250,000 distinct CDR3 sequences, roughly 32% being singletons. Sample: blood, either unsorted or a sorted T cell fraction (not recorded which). The receptor set was obtained from a male donor with ankylosing spondylitis or in good health (not recorded which).

This rearrangement joins TRBV20-1 to TRBJ2-7; 7 nucleotides match TRBD2. The CDR3 contains 13 residues. The V gene end was trimmed by 6 bases and the J gene end by 1 base; junction bases not matched to a gene: 6. CDR1 is DFQATT, CDR2 SNEGSKA, per germline (reference sequence). CDR3 residues: CSAPGDYSYEQYF. CDR3 bases: TGCAGTGCGCCCGGGGACTATTCCTACGAGCAGTACTTC.

V usage is TRBV28 and J usage is TRBJ2-7, with 9 bases aligning to TRBD1. The CDR3 runs to 16 residues. Germline loops: CDR1 MDHEN, CDR2 SYDVKM. The V gene end was trimmed by 4 bases and the J gene end by 1 base; junction bases not matched to a gene: 8. The CDR3 reads CASSSRDRATSYEQYF. The DNA for the CDR3 is TGTGCCAGCAGTTCACGGGACAGGGCTACTTCCTACGAGCAGTACTTC.

This clonotype was seen a handful of times. The chain combines TRBV12-3 or TRBV12-4 with TRBJ1-1; D may be TRBD1 (6 bases). The CDR3 sequence is 14 residues long. V dropped 3 bases and J dropped 10 bases, with 18 bases sitting between them. CDR3: CASSFGGHPQGAFF. CDR3 coding DNA: TGTGCCAGCAGTTTTGGGGGGCACCCCCAAGGAGCTTTCTTT.

The V gene is TRBV11-2, the J gene TRBJ2-1; D might be TRBD2 (6 bases). Trimming pared 4 bases from V and 13 bases from J, leaving 17 bases between. Germline lookup yields CDR1 SGHAT and CDR2 FQNNGV. The CDR3 has 13 residues. CDR3 protein: CASSSPTSLDQFF. The CDR3 bases are TGTGCCAGCAGCTCCCCTACTAGCCTGGATCAGTTCTTC.

This sequence joins TRBV6-2 or TRBV6-3 and TRBJ2-7; TRBD2 matches 7 bases. Germline CDR1 MNHEY, CDR2 SVGEGT. The V gene end was trimmed by 2 bases and the J gene end by 3 bases; junction bases not matched to a gene: 7. CDR3 length equals 15 residues. CDR3 sequence: CASSYTEASGYEQYF. In DNA, the CDR3 is TGTGCCAGCAGTTACACTGAGGCTAGCGGCTACGAGCAGTACTTC.

The sample holds a few counts of this clonotype. The V and J genes are TRBV12-3 or TRBV12-4 and TRBJ2-1; D may be TRBD2 (5 bases). V shed 5 bases and J shed 5 bases, with 7 bases lying between them. CDR3 length: 12 amino acids. The CDR3 protein is CASSRTHNEQFF. For the CDR3, the DNA is TGTGCCAGCAGTAGGACTCACAATGAGCAGTTCTTC.

This rearrangement joins TRBV20-1 to TRBJ1-1; unclear D gene. This CDR3 has 12 residues. Trimming took off 4 bases at V and 2 bases at J, with 8 bases between the two ends. Germline V lookup: CDR1 DFQATT, CDR2 SNEGSKA (reference sequence). Written as DNA, the CDR3 is TGCAGTGCTACCCGGGGAAACACTGAAGCTTTCTTT. This codes for CSATRGNTEAFF.

The chain is built from TRBV5-1 and TRBJ2-3; TRBD1 matches 7 bases. Unmatched junction bases numbered 8, after V lost 0 bases and J lost 4 bases. CDR1 and CDR2 from the germline V gene are SGHRS and YFSETQ. The CDR3 runs to 16 residues. CDR3 nucleotides: TGCGCCAGCAGCTTGGGCCTTGGGACAGCTCCAGATACGCAGTATTTT. It is translated as CASSLGLGTAPDTQYF.

This clonotype came up a few times. This rearrangement joins TRBV12-3 or TRBV12-4 to TRBJ2-1; unclear D gene. Trimming stripped 6 bases from V and 8 bases from J, with 5 bases between. CDR3 length: 10 residues. CDR3 sequence reads: CASRGDEQFF. CDR3 sequence (DNA): TGTGCCAGCAGGGGCGATGAGCAGTTCTTC.

DNA for the CDR3: TGTGCCAGCAGCCCCACCGGACGGGGGGACAATGAGCAGTTCTTC. Translated, it gives CASSPTGRGDNEQFF. The chain recombines TRBV7-2 with TRBJ2-1, with 7 nucleotides matching TRBD2. CDR3 length equals 15 residues. Germline CDR1 reads SGHTA; CDR2 reads FQGNSA. J was trimmed by 5 bases and V by 5 bases; bases with no gene match: 9.

V and J are TRBV20-1 and TRBJ1-3, with D possibly TRBD1 on 5 matching bases. Germline CDR1 reads DFQATT; CDR2 reads SNEGSKA (reference sequence). Trimming cost V 6 bases and J 16 bases, with 19 bases left between them. This CDR3 contains 11 residues. This CDR3 reads CSAPAPGTLYF. CDR3 nucleotides: TGCAGTGCCCCCGCCCCCGGGACGCTTTATTTT.

The chain joins TRBV6-1 to TRBJ1-2; D possibly corresponds to TRBD1 (6 bases). From germline, CDR1 is MNHNS and CDR2 SASEGT. Deletions cut 7 bases from V and 4 bases from J, with 13 bases between. This CDR3 is 13 amino acids long. CDR3 sequence reads: CASTPGDLYGYTF. The CDR3, as DNA: TGTGCCAGCACCCCAGGGGACCTCTATGGCTACACCTTC.

This clonotype was seen once. This chain joins TRBV3-1 and TRBJ2-1; maybe TRBD2 (5 bases). The V and J ends lost 2 bases and 8 bases respectively, with 10 bases between them. Germline V gene data show CDR1 as LGHDT and CDR2 as YNNKEL (reference sequence). CDR3 length: 13 residues. CDR3 region: CASSQFGGDEQFF. For the CDR3, the DNA is TGTGCCAGCAGCCAATTTGGAGGAGATGAGCAGTTCTTC.

This clonotype appeared a few times. The chain uses TRBV20-1 and TRBJ2-1; D gene uncertain. The CDR3 contains 15 residues. Germline V CDR1 and CDR2: DFQATT, SNEGSKA (reference sequence). Trimming stripped 3 bases from V and 6 bases from J, with 18 bases between. CDR3 nucleotides: TGCAGTGCTAGGCTGAAGGGAACTGCAGGCAATGAGCAGTTCTTC. This translates into CSARLKGTAGNEQFF.

In its sample, this clonotype was seen a few times. The V gene is TRBV20-1, the J gene TRBJ2-7; unclear D gene. Germline V gene sequence: CDR1 DFQATT, CDR2 SNEGSKA (reference sequence). V was clipped by 2 bases and J by 4 bases, with 15 bases between them. There are 14 residues in the CDR3. CDR3 DNA: TGCAGTGCTAGAACGTCCCGGACGATGTACGAGCAGTACTTC. The encoded protein is CSARTSRTMYEQYF.

This clonotype came up a few times. This chain connects TRBV5-1 to TRBJ2-1; no definite D call. V lost 4 bases, J lost 0 bases, and 14 bases lay in between. The CDR3 totals 16 residues. Germline CDR1 SGHRS, CDR2 YFSETQ. The CDR3 coding sequence is TGCGCCAGCAGCCTGATGCGAGTCAGCTCCTACAATGAGCAGTTCTTC. Encoded protein: CASSLMRVSSYNEQFF.

V gene TRBV28 combines with J gene TRBJ2-7; either TRBD1 or TRBD2 may fit D (6 bases each). CDR3 length: 14 residues. CDR1 and CDR2 (germline): MDHEN, SYDVKM. V lost 6 bases, J lost 7 bases, and 19 bases lay in between. The CDR3 sequence: CASRKDSGAGEQYF. CDR3 sequence (DNA): TGTGCCAGCAGAAAGGACAGTGGGGCGGGAGAGCAGTACTTC.

This chain's CDR3 is CTAGTVRTLSSYNEQFF. CDR3 in DNA: TGCACCGCCGGGACAGTCCGAACACTTAGCTCCTACAATGAGCAGTTCTTC. The V gene is TRBV20-1, the J gene TRBJ2-1; 7 nucleotides match TRBD1. This CDR3 region has 17 residues. From germline, CDR1 is DFQATT and CDR2 SNEGSKA (reference sequence).

The chain joins TRBV20-1 to TRBJ2-7; 12 bases match TRBD2. In germline, CDR1 is DFQATT, CDR2 SNEGSKA (reference sequence). The CDR3 covers 14 residues. Trimming at V came to 5 bases and at J to 6 bases, leaving 8 bases not matched to a gene. CDR3 region: CSAGTSGLSSEQYF. The CDR3 nucleotides read TGCAGTGCTGGGACTAGCGGGCTGAGTAGCGAGCAGTACTTC.

CDR3 in DNA: TGTGCCAGCAGCCTAGGGTCGGGCGATACGCAGTATTTT. Translating it yields CASSLGSGDTQYF. The rearrangement links TRBV7-2 to TRBJ2-3; D is uncertain. V dropped 5 bases and J dropped 6 bases, with 12 bases sitting between them. This CDR3 spans 13 amino acids. Germline CDR1 SGHTA, CDR2 FQGNSA.

This clonotype was detected ten times or more. As DNA, the CDR3 is TGTGCCAGCAGTGAAGAGATGTGGGGCACGGGAAATGAAAAACTGTTTTTT. It encodes CASSEEMWGTGNEKLFF. The rearrangement uses TRBV6-1 and TRBJ1-4; D may be TRBD1 (5 bases). The CDR3 has 17 residues. V dropped 1 base and J dropped 5 bases, with 17 bases sitting between them. Germline V gene lookup returns CDR1 MNHNS and CDR2 SASEGT.

This CDR3 reads CASSRVGQGVNEQFF. DNA for the CDR3: TGTGCCAGCAGCAGAGTGGGACAGGGTGTAAATGAGCAGTTCTTC. This sequence joins TRBV5-6 and TRBJ2-1, with 9 bases that match TRBD1. Losses at the gene ends were 4 bases for V and 7 bases for J; bases not matched to a gene: 9. Germline V gene lookup returns CDR1 SGHDT and CDR2 YYEEEE. The CDR3 length is 15 residues.

The rearrangement joins TRBV6-5 to TRBJ2-7, with TRBD1 identical over 10 bases. V was pared by 3 bases and J by 3 bases, with 5 bases of the junction left unmatched. The CDR3 sequence is 15 residues long. Germline lookup yields CDR1 MNHEY and CDR2 SVGAGI. The CDR3 sequence is CASSYLGQGLYEQYF. The DNA for the CDR3 is TGTGCCAGCAGTTATTTGGGACAGGGGCTCTACGAGCAGTACTTC.

The chain carries TRBV21-1 and TRBJ1-6. TRBV21-1 is termed a pseudogene. This CDR3 region has 15 residues. The CDR3 DNA is TGTGCCAGCAGCAAAGTAAGGGATGATAATTCACCCCTCCACTTT. Translated: CASSKVRDDNSPLHF.

This chain connects TRBV20-1 to TRBJ1-3, with D perhaps matching TRBD1 (6 bases). The CDR3 length is 14 residues. V was pared by 6 bases and J by 3 bases, with 15 bases between. Germline assignment: CDR1 DFQATT and CDR2 SNEGSKA (reference sequence). The CDR3 nucleotides are TGCAGTGCAGAGGGACACAAAATTGGAAACACCATATATTTT. Translation: CSAEGHKIGNTIYF.